The 5 T cell receptor beta chains below all came from one sample that was sequenced in a study of T cells in Graves' hyperthyroidism and ophthalmopathy. Amplification of TCR beta CDR3 regions was performed using RNA transcripts as template. Carried out on the TCR CDR3, a first-round RT-PCR used the HTBI primer set. Each CDR3 protein is one row after TCRdb ran MiXCR on the multiplex PCR reads. The sample contains 300,000 to 450,000 distinct CDR3 sequences, 20% to 25% of which appear only once. Sequenced material: blood. These receptors originate from a man over 45 with Graves' hyperthyroidism.

This clonotype has only a few counts. The DNA for the CDR3 is TGTGCCAGCAGCAGACAACCCATGAACACTGAAGCTTTCTTT. It yields the protein CASSRQPMNTEAFF. The chain employs TRBV7-8 and TRBJ1-1; D ambiguous. This CDR3 has 14 residues. Trimming took off 5 bases at V and 0 bases at J, with 10 bases between the two ends. Germline V gene sequence: CDR1 SGHVS, CDR2 FQNEAQ.

V and J are TRBV7-9 and TRBJ2-5, with D possibly called TRBD1 or TRBD2 (6 bases each). CDR1 is SEHNR and CDR2 is FQNEAQ in the germline V gene (reference sequence). This CDR3 spans 14 amino acids. The V and J ends lost 2 bases and 4 bases respectively, with 11 bases between them. CDR3 in amino acids: CASSLYGGGETQYF. In nucleotides, the CDR3 is TGTGCCAGCAGCTTATACGGAGGGGGAGAGACCCAGTACTTC.

This chain links TRBV9 with TRBJ2-5; 7 nucleotides match TRBD2. V lost 4 bases, J lost 0 bases, and 6 bases stayed unmatched. The germline V gene has CDR1 SGDLS and CDR2 YYNGEE. This CDR3 spans 15 amino acids. CDR3 protein: CASSPGRAHQETQYF. The CDR3 DNA follows: TGTGCCAGCAGCCCGGGGAGGGCACACCAAGAGACCCAGTACTTC.

This clonotype has a count of ten or more. V usage is TRBV7-8 and J usage is TRBJ2-7; 8 nucleotides align to TRBD2. V lost 5 bases and J lost 5; bases outside the gene matches: 11. CDR1 SGHVS and CDR2 FQNEAQ come from the germline V gene. CDR3 size: 15 residues. The CDR3 here is CASSTSGGRADEQYF. CDR3 bases: TGTGCCAGCAGCACATCGGGGGGGCGTGCAGACGAGCAGTACTTC.

The sample holds a few counts of this clonotype. V gene TRBV5-1 combines with J gene TRBJ2-7; TRBD1 agrees at 8 bases. V lost 0 bases to trimming and J lost 2 bases; unmatched junction nucleotides: 4. Germline V lookup: CDR1 SGHRS, CDR2 YFSETQ. The CDR3 spans 15 residues. CDR3: CASSLGQGITYEQYF. In DNA form, the CDR3 reads TGCGCCAGCAGCTTGGGACAGGGGATAACCTACGAGCAGTACTTC.